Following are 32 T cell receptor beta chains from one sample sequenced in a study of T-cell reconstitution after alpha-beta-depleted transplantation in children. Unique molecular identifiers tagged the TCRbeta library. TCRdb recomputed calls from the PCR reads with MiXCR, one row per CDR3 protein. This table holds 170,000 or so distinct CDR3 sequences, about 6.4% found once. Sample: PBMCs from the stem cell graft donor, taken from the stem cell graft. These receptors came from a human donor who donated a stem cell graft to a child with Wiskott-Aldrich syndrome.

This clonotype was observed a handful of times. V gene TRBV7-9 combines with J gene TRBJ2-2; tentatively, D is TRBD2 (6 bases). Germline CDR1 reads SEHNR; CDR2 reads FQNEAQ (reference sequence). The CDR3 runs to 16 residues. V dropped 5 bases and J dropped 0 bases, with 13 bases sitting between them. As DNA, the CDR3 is TGTGCCAGCAGCCACCAAGGGGACTCGAACACCGGGGAGCTGTTTTTT. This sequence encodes CASSHQGDSNTGELFF.

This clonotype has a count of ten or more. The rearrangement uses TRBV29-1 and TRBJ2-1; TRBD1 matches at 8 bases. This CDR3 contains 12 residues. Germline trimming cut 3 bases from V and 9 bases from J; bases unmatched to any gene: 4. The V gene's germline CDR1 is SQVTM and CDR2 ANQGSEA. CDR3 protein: CSVDRDRLEQFF. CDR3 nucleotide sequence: TGCAGCGTTGATAGGGACAGGCTTGAGCAGTTCTTC.

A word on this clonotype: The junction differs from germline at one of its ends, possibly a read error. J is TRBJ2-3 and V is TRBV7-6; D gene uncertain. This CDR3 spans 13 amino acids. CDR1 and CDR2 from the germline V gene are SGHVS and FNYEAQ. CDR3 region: CPSMDGSTDTQYF. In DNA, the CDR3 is TGTCCCAGCATGGACGGGAGCACAGATACGCAGTATTTT. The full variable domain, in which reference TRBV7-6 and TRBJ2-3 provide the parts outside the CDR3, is GAGVSQSPRYKVTKRGQDVALRCDPISGHVSLYWYRQALGQGPEFLTYFNYEAQQDKSGLPNDRFSAERPEGSISTLTIQRTEQRDSAMYRCPSMDGSTDTQYFGPGTRLTVL.

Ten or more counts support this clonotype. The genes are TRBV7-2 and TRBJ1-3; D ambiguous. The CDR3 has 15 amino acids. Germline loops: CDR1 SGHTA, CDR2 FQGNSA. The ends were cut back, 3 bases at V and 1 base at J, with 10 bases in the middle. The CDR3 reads CASSFQTGSGNTIYF. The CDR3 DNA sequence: TGTGCCAGCAGCTTCCAGACGGGGTCTGGAAACACCATATATTTT. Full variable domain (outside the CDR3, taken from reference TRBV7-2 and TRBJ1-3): GAGVSQSPSNKVTEKGKDVELRCDPISGHTALYWYRQSLGQGLEFLIYFQGNSAPDKSGLPSDRFSAERTGGSVSTLTIQRTQQEDSAVYLCASSFQTGSGNTIYFGEGSWLTVV.

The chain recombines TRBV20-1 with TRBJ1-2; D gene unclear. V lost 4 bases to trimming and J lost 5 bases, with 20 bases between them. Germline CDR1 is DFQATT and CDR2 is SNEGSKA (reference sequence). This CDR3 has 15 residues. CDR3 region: CSANTPGQALYGYTF. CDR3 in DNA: TGCAGTGCTAACACTCCTGGTCAGGCACTTTATGGCTACACCTTC.

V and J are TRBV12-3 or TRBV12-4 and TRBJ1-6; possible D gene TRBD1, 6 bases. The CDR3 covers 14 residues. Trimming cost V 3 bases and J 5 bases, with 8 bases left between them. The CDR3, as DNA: TGTGCCAGCAGTTTCGGGGGCAATAATTCACCCCTCCACTTT. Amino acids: CASSFGGNNSPLHF.

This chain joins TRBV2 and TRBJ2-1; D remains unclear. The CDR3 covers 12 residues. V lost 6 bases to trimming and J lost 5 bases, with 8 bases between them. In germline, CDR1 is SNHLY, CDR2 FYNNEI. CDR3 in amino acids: CASRRLNNEQFF. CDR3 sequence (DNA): TGTGCCAGCAGGCGGCTTAACAATGAGCAGTTCTTC.

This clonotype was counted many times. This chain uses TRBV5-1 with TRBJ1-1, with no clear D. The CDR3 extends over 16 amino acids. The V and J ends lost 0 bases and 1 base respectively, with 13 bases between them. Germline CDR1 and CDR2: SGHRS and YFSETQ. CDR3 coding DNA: TGCGCCAGCAGCTTGGGTACCCCCGGGGAGAACACTGAAGCTTTCTTT. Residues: CASSLGTPGENTEAFF.

CDR3 sequence reads: CASNSQGGTYEQYF. In DNA form, the CDR3 reads TGCGCCAGCAATAGCCAAGGAGGGACCTACGAGCAGTACTTC. V usage is TRBV5-1 and J usage is TRBJ2-7, with D possibly being TRBD2 (6 bases). CDR3 size: 14 residues. V lost 6 bases and J lost 2, with 15 bases in between. Germline V gene sequence: CDR1 SGHRS, CDR2 YFSETQ. The full variable domain, rest sourced from reference TRBV5-1 and TRBJ2-7, is KAGVTQTPRYLIKTRGQQVTLSCSPISGHRSVSWYQQTPGQGLQFLFEYFSETQRNKGNFPGRFSGRQFSNSRSEMNVSTLELGDSALYLCASNSQGGTYEQYFGPGTRLTVT.

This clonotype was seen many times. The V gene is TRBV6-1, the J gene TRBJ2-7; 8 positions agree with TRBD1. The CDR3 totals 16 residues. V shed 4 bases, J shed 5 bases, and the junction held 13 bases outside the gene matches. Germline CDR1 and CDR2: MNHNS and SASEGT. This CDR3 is CASSGIRGAGGHEQYF. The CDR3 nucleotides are TGTGCCAGCAGTGGGATACGTGGGGCAGGGGGCCACGAGCAGTACTTC.

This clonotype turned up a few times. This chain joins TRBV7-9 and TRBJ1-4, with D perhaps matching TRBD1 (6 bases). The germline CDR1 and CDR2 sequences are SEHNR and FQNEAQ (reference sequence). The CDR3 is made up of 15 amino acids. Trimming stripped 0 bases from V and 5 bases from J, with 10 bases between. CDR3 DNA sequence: TGTGCCAGCAGCTTAGCGCGACAGGCAAATGAAAAACTGTTTTTT. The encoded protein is CASSLARQANEKLFF.

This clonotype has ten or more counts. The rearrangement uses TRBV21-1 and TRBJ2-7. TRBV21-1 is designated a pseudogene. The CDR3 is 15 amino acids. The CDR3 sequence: CASSKEDADFYEQYF. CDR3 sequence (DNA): TGTGCCAGCAGCAAAGAAGATGCAGATTTCTACGAGCAGTACTTC.

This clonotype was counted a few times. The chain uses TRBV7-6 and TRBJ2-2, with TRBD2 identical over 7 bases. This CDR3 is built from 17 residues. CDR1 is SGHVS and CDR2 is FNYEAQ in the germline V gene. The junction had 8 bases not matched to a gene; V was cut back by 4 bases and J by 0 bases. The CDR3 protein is CASSSLGGSPNTGELFF. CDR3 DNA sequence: TGTGCCAGCAGCTCCCTCGGCGGGAGTCCGAACACCGGGGAGCTGTTTTTT.

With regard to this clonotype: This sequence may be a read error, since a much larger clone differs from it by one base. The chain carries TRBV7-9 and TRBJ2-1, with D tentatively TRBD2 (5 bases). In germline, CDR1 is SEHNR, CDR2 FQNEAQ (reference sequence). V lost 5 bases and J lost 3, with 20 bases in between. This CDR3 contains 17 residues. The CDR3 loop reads CASSTPRAGGIYNEQFF. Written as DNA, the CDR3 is TGTGCCAGCAGCACCCCACGGGCGGGTGGAATCTACAATGAGCAGTTCTTC.

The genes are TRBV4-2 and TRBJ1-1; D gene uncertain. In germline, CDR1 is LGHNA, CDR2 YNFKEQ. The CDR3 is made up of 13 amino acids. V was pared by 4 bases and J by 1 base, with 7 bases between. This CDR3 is CASSPLANTEAFF. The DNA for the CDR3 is TGTGCCAGCAGCCCTCTCGCGAACACTGAAGCTTTCTTT.

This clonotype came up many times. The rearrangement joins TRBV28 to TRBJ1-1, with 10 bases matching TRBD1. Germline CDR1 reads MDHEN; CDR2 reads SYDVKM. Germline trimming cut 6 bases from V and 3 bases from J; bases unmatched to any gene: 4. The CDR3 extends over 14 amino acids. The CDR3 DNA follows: TGTGCCAGCAGCCGAGGGACAGGGGACACTGAAGCTTTCTTT. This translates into CASSRGTGDTEAFF.

The CDR3 sequence: CASSTTRESTEAFF. Written as DNA, the CDR3 is TGTGCCAGCTCTACCACGAGGGAGTCGACTGAAGCTTTCTTT. The chain employs TRBV18 and TRBJ1-1, with D unclear. The CDR3 runs 14 residues. The germline V gene encodes CDR1 KGHSH and CDR2 LQKENI. The V and J ends lost 6 bases and 5 bases respectively, with 16 bases between them. The whole variable domain, remainder taken from reference TRBV18 and TRBJ1-1, is NAGVMQNPRHLVRRRGQEARLRCSPMKGHSHVYWYRQLPEEGLKFMVYLQKENIIDESGMPKERFSAEFPKEGPSILRIQQVVRGDSAAYFCASSTTRESTEAFFGQGTRLTVV.

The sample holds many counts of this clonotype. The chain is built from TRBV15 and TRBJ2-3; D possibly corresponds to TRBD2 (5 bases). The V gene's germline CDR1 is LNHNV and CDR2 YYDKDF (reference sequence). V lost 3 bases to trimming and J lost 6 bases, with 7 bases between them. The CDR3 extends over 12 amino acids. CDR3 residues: CATSRDFDTQYF. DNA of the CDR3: TGTGCCACCAGCAGGGACTTTGATACGCAGTATTTT.

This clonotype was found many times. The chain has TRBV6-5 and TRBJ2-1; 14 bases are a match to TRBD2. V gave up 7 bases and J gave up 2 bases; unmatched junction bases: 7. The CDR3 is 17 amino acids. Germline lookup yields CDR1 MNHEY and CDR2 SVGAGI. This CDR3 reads CASKGTSGGPTYNEQFF. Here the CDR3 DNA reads TGTGCCAGCAAAGGGACTAGCGGGGGACCCACCTACAATGAGCAGTTCTTC.

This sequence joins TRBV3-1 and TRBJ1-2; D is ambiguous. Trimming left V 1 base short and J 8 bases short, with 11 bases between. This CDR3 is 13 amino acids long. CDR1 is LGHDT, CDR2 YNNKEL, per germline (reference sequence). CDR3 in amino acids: CASSQAALWGYTF. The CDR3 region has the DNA TGTGCCAGCAGCCAAGCCGCGCTATGGGGCTACACCTTC.

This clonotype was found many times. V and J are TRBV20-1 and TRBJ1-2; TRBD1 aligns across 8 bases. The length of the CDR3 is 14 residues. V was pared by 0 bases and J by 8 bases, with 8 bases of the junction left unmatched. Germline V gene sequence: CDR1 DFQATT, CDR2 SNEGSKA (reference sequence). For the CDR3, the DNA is TGCAGTGCTAGAGATCTGTACAGGGGGAACGGCTACACCTTC. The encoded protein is CSARDLYRGNGYTF.

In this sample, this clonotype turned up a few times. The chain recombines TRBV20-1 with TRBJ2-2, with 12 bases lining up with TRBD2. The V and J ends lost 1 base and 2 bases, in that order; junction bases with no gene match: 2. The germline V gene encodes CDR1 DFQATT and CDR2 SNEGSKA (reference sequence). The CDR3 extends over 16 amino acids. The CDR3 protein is CSARGLAGANTGELFF. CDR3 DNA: TGCAGTGCTAGAGGACTAGCGGGGGCCAACACCGGGGAGCTGTTTTTT.

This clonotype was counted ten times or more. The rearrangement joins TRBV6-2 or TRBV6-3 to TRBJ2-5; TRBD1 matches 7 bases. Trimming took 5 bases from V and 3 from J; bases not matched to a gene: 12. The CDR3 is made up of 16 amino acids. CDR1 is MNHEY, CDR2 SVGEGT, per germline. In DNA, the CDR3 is TGTGCCAGCAGTGGATGGGACAGCCGGAAGAAAGAGACCCAGTACTTC. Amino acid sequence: CASSGWDSRKKETQYF.

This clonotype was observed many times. The CDR3: CSVATANTGELFF. The CDR3 DNA follows: TGCAGCGTTGCGACAGCGAACACCGGGGAGCTGTTTTTT. J is TRBJ2-2 and V is TRBV29-1; D may be TRBD1 (5 bases). CDR1 and CDR2 (germline): SQVTM, ANQGSEA. With 4 bases removed from V and 0 bases from J, the gap between germline ends came to 6 bases. The CDR3 totals 13 residues.

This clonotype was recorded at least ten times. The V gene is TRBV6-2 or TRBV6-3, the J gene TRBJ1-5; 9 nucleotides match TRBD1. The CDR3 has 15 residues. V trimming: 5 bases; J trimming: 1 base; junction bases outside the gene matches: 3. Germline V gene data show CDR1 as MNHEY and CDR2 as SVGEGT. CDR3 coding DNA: TGTGCCAGCAGTCCAACAGGGGGCAGCAATCAGCCCCAGCATTTT. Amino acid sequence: CASSPTGGSNQPQHF.

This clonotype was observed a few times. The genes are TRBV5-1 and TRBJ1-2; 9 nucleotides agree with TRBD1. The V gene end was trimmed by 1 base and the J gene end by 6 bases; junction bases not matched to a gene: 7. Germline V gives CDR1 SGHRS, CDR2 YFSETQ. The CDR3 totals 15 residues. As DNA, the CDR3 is TGCGCCAGCAGCTTGAGCCGGGACAGGGACCATGGCTACACCTTC. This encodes CASSLSRDRDHGYTF. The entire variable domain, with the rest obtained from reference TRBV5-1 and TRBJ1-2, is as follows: KAGVTQTPRYLIKTRGQQVTLSCSPISGHRSVSWYQQTPGQGLQFLFEYFSETQRNKGNFPGRFSGRQFSNSRSEMNVSTLELGDSALYLCASSLSRDRDHGYTFGSGTRLTVV.

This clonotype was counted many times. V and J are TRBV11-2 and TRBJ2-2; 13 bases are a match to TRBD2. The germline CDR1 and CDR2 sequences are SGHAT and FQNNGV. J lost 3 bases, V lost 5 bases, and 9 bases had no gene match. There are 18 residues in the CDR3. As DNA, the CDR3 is TGTGCCAGCAGCCAAAGGACTAGCGGGAGATCGGACACCGGGGAGCTGTTTTTT. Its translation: CASSQRTSGRSDTGELFF.

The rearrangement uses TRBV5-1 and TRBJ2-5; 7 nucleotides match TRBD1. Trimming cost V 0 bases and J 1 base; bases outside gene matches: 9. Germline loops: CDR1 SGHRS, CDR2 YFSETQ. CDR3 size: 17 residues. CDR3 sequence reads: CASSLDLGGLVQETQYF. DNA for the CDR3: TGCGCCAGCAGCTTGGATCTAGGGGGCCTCGTCCAAGAGACCCAGTACTTC.

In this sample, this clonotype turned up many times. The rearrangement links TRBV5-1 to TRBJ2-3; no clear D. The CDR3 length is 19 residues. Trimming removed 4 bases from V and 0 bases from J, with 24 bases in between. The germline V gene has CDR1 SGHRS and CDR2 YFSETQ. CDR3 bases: TGCGCCAGCAGCCAATACGAAGGCCTGGATCGGATTAGCACAGATACGCAGTATTTT. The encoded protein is CASSQYEGLDRISTDTQYF.

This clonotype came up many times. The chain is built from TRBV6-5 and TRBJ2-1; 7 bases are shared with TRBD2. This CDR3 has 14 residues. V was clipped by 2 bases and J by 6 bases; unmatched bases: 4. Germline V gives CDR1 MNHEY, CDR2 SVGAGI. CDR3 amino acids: CASSYGDYFNEQFF. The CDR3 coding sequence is TGTGCCAGCAGTTACGGGGACTATTTCAATGAGCAGTTCTTC.

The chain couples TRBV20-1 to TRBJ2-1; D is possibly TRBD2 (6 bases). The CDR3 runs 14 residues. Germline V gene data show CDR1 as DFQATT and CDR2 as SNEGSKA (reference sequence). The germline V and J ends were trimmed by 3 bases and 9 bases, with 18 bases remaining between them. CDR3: CSARGGRGEGEQFF. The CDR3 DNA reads TGCAGTGCTAGGGGAGGAAGGGGTGAGGGTGAGCAGTTCTTC.

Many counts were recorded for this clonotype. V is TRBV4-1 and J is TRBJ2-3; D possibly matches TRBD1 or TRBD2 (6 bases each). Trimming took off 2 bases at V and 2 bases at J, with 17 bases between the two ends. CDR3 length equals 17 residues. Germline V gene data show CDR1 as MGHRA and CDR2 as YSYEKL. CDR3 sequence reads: CASSQLGGRGSTDTQYF. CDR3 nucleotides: TGCGCCAGCAGCCAATTGGGGGGCAGGGGATCCACAGATACGCAGTATTTT.